This T cell receptor (beta chain) was retrieved from a study of blood T cells in healthy people across ages. CDR1 is SGHVS, CDR2 FNYEAQ, per germline. The CDR3 loop spans 18 amino acids. V gave up 0 bases and J gave up 1 base, with 13 bases separating them. Then a second PCR, running about 6 to 12 cycles, was carried out with a sample-barcoded 5' primer and a J-beta primer mix. TCRdb processed the 5' RACE reads anew with MiXCR; each CDR3 protein has one entry. The sample records 800,000 to 1,300,000 distinct CDR3 sequences, around 25% being singletons. The individuals who served as donors were healthy Caucasians living in Russia, aged about 6 to 95. Per sample, no less than 6 micrograms of total RNA were extracted. This sample also appeared in a second study, on T cells of mothers and their children. From that paper: Pairs that are related and pairs that are unrelated have TCR recombination output shaped similarly by thymic selection. Slightly higher overlap, not significant, was seen in related mother-child pairs than in unrelated pairs.

The genes are TRBV7-6 and TRBJ1-6; D remains ambiguous. This receptor was identified in a girl aged 2 to 9 in good health. Sequencing was performed on blood. The CDR3 region is CASSLATQPYSYNSPLHF. CDR3 coding DNA: TGTGCCAGCAGCTTAGCGACTCAGCCGTATTCCTATAATTCACCCCTCCACTTT.